The rows below give T cell receptor beta chains drawn from one sample of a study of blood T cell repertoires in COVID-19. Repertoires were generated with immunoSEQ multiplex PCR, while TCRdb's copy carries only in-frame clones and drops some. Here the sample spans 65,000 or so clones, roughly 83% being singletons. The material sequenced was peripheral blood. The receptors originated from a man aged 25 to 45 with COVID-19, enrolled during active disease. CDR3s include the opening cysteine and the closing phenylalanine or tryptophan. The order of the fields is V gene, clone size, D gene, J gene, CDR3 DNA, CDR3 protein. A D gene is named only where the DNA matches it firmly. Expanded clones get a size class; other rows say once, few or many, or leave the size out.

V gene: TRBV7-9
clone size: .
D gene: TRBD2
J gene: TRBJ2-3
CDR3 DNA: TGTGCCAGCAAAAGGCGGGAGGGTAGCACAGATACGCAGTATTTT
CDR3 protein: CASKRREGSTDTQYF

V gene: TRBV3-1/TRBV3-2
clone size: .
D gene: .
J gene: TRBJ1-4
CDR3 DNA: TGTGCCAGCAGCCAAGAGTCCTACAGGGTCGGAGAAAAACTGTTTTTT
CDR3 protein: CASSQESYRVGEKLFF

V gene: TRBV7-2
clone size: .
D gene: TRBD2
J gene: TRBJ2-5
CDR3 DNA: TGTGCCAGCAGCCGAATGGGAGGGGAGACCCAGTACTTC
CDR3 protein: CASSRMGGETQYF

V gene: TRBV7-9
clone size: .
D gene: .
J gene: TRBJ2-7
CDR3 DNA: TGTGCCAGCAGCGTACAGGCGAACCCCTCCGCCGAGCAGTACTTC
CDR3 protein: CASSVQANPSAEQYF

V gene: TRBV21-1
clone size: once
D gene: .
J gene: TRBJ2-4
CDR3 DNA: TGTGCCGCCGGAACATCTATAGCGGGAGAGAGCACCGACAAAAACATTCAGTACTTC
CDR3 protein: CAAGTSIAGESTDKNIQYF

V gene: TRBV7-2
clone size: .
D gene: .
J gene: TRBJ1-2
CDR3 DNA: TGTGCCAGCAGCTCAGACAGTGACTATGGCTACACCTTC
CDR3 protein: CASSSDSDYGYTF

V gene: TRBV19
clone size: once
D gene: .
J gene: TRBJ1-2
CDR3 DNA: TGTGCCAGTAGTTTCGACAGCCCCTATGGCTACACCTTC
CDR3 protein: CASSFDSPYGYTF

V gene: TRBV11-3
clone size: .
D gene: TRBD1
J gene: TRBJ2-1
CDR3 DNA: TGTGCCAGCAGCTTGGGACAGGAGCAGTTCTTC
CDR3 protein: CASSLGQEQFF

V gene: TRBV4-3
clone size: .
D gene: TRBD1
J gene: TRBJ2-2
CDR3 DNA: TGCGCCAGCAGCCAAGCGGGACAGGCTCCCGGGGAGCTGTTTTTT
CDR3 protein: CASSQAGQAPGELFF

V gene: TRBV28
clone size: .
D gene: .
J gene: TRBJ1-1
CDR3 DNA: TGTGCCAGCAGCCCCCCGAAGGGGCGTTTTGAAGCTTTCTTT
CDR3 protein: CASSPPKGRFEAFF

V gene: TRBV20-1
clone size: .
D gene: TRBD1
J gene: TRBJ1-1
CDR3 DNA: TGCAGTATGACAGGGTTAACTGAAGCTTTCTTT
CDR3 protein: CSMTGLTEAFF

V gene: TRBV27
clone size: .
D gene: TRBD2
J gene: TRBJ2-7
CDR3 DNA: TGTGCCAGCAGTCCGTTCTCCCTAGCGGGAGGGTACGAGCAGTACTTC
CDR3 protein: CASSPFSLAGGYEQYF

V gene: TRBV27
clone size: .
D gene: .
J gene: TRBJ1-1
CDR3 DNA: TGTGCCAGCGGGACTAACACTGAAGCTTTCTTT
CDR3 protein: CASGTNTEAFF

V gene: TRBV28
clone size: .
D gene: TRBD1
J gene: TRBJ2-1
CDR3 DNA: TGTGCCAGCAGTTTATGGGACAGGGGGTACAATGAGCAGTTCTTC
CDR3 protein: CASSLWDRGYNEQFF

V gene: TRBV2
clone size: .
D gene: .
J gene: TRBJ2-5
CDR3 DNA: TGTGCCAGTGGCGTAGACAGAAATCAAGAGACCCAGTACTTC
CDR3 protein: CASGVDRNQETQYF

V gene: TRBV7-2
clone size: once
D gene: TRBD1
J gene: TRBJ1-3
CDR3 DNA: TGTGCCAGCAGCCTAAGGGACAGCCGTACTGGAAACACCATATATTTT
CDR3 protein: CASSLRDSRTGNTIYF

V gene: TRBV5-6
clone size: .
D gene: TRBD2
J gene: TRBJ2-1
CDR3 DNA: TGTGCCAGCAGCCCTAGCAGACTAGCGGGGCCCAATGAGCAGTTCTTC
CDR3 protein: CASSPSRLAGPNEQFF

V gene: TRBV28
clone size: .
D gene: TRBD2
J gene: TRBJ2-7
CDR3 DNA: TGTGCCAGCAGTTCCCCTACGGGGGGAACCTACGAGCAGTACTTC
CDR3 protein: CASSSPTGGTYEQYF

V gene: TRBV29-1
clone size: .
D gene: .
J gene: TRBJ1-2
CDR3 DNA: TGCAGCGTTGATCCCGGTTCTGCCTACACCTTC
CDR3 protein: CSVDPGSAYTF

V gene: TRBV6-6
clone size: .
D gene: TRBD2
J gene: TRBJ2-4
CDR3 DNA: TGTGCCAGCAGACTAGCGCAACAAAACATTCAGTACTTC
CDR3 protein: CASRLAQQNIQYF

V gene: TRBV7-9
clone size: .
D gene: TRBD1
J gene: TRBJ2-7
CDR3 DNA: TGTGCCAGCAGCCAACAGACAGGGATTAACTACGAGCAGTACTTC
CDR3 protein: CASSQQTGINYEQYF

V gene: TRBV28
clone size: few
D gene: TRBD1
J gene: TRBJ1-3
CDR3 DNA: TGTGCCAGCAGACAGGGGAGAAGAAACACCATATATTTT
CDR3 protein: CASRQGRRNTIYF

V gene: TRBV19
clone size: .
D gene: TRBD1
J gene: TRBJ1-4
CDR3 DNA: TGTGCCAGTGGCATGACAGGGACTCGTAATGAAAAACTGTTTTTT
CDR3 protein: CASGMTGTRNEKLFF

V gene: TRBV18
clone size: .
D gene: .
J gene: TRBJ1-1
CDR3 DNA: TGTGCCAGCTCAGAGGGTGGGAACACTGAAGCTTTCTTT
CDR3 protein: CASSEGGNTEAFF

V gene: TRBV2
clone size: .
D gene: TRBD1
J gene: TRBJ1-5
CDR3 DNA: TGTGCCAGCAGTGCGGAGACAGGGAGTCAGCCCCAGCATTTT
CDR3 protein: CASSAETGSQPQHF

V gene: TRBV14
clone size: large
D gene: .
J gene: TRBJ1-2
CDR3 DNA: TGTGCCAGCAGCCAAGAGCGGCAGGGCAACTATGGCTACACCTTC
CDR3 protein: CASSQERQGNYGYTF

V gene: TRBV29-1
clone size: .
D gene: .
J gene: TRBJ1-2
CDR3 DNA: TGCAGCCTTGGACACCCCGTCTCCTACACCTTC
CDR3 protein: CSLGHPVSYTF

V gene: TRBV29-1
clone size: few
D gene: .
J gene: TRBJ1-5
CDR3 DNA: TGCAGCGTTGGACAGTTCAATCAGCCCCAGCATTTT
CDR3 protein: CSVGQFNQPQHF

V gene: TRBV15
clone size: many
D gene: .
J gene: TRBJ2-7
CDR3 DNA: TGTGCCACCAGCAGAGGAGGGCACGGCCCCTACGAGCAGTACTTC
CDR3 protein: CATSRGGHGPYEQYF

V gene: TRBV4-1
clone size: .
D gene: .
J gene: TRBJ2-2
CDR3 DNA: TGCGCCAGCAGCCAGGAGCGGGGGGAGCTGTTTTTT
CDR3 protein: CASSQERGELFF

V gene: TRBV19
clone size: .
D gene: TRBD1
J gene: TRBJ1-1
CDR3 DNA: TGTGCCAGTAGTATACAGGGGGCGAACACTGAAGCTTTCTTT
CDR3 protein: CASSIQGANTEAFF

V gene: TRBV6-5
clone size: .
D gene: TRBD1
J gene: TRBJ2-1
CDR3 DNA: TGTGCCAGCAGTTACCGGGACAGGAGGAATGAGCAGTTCTTC
CDR3 protein: CASSYRDRRNEQFF

V gene: TRBV6-5
clone size: .
D gene: TRBD1
J gene: TRBJ2-5
CDR3 DNA: TGTGCCAGCAGTTCTTGGACAGGGGGCACGGAGACCCAGTACTTC
CDR3 protein: CASSSWTGGTETQYF

V gene: TRBV5-1
clone size: .
D gene: .
J gene: TRBJ2-3
CDR3 DNA: TGCGCCAGCAGCTTGGTCGGGAGCGCAGATACGCAGTATTTT
CDR3 protein: CASSLVGSADTQYF

V gene: TRBV11-2
clone size: .
D gene: TRBD2
J gene: TRBJ2-7
CDR3 DNA: TGTGCCAGCAGCTTAGCTAGCGGAACCTACGAGCAGTACTTC
CDR3 protein: CASSLASGTYEQYF

V gene: TRBV5-1
clone size: .
D gene: TRBD1
J gene: TRBJ1-2
CDR3 DNA: TGCGCCAGCAGCTCGGCGGGACAGGCGATCTATGGCTACACCTTC
CDR3 protein: CASSSAGQAIYGYTF

V gene: TRBV27
clone size: .
D gene: TRBD1
J gene: TRBJ2-4
CDR3 DNA: TGTGCCAGCAGTGGGACAGGGGTGAACATTCAGTACTTC
CDR3 protein: CASSGTGVNIQYF

V gene: TRBV2
clone size: .
D gene: TRBD2
J gene: TRBJ2-3
CDR3 DNA: TGTGCCACCGACGGGGGGACTAGCACAGATACGCAGTATTTT
CDR3 protein: CATDGGTSTDTQYF

V gene: TRBV2
clone size: .
D gene: .
J gene: TRBJ1-5
CDR3 DNA: TGTGCCAGCACCGAAGGTAGGGGATACGGCAATCAGCCCCAGCATTTT
CDR3 protein: CASTEGRGYGNQPQHF

V gene: TRBV19
clone size: .
D gene: .
J gene: TRBJ2-2
CDR3 DNA: TGTGCCAGTATCAGGCCCAGTCGGTGGGGGGCCGGGGAGCTGTTTTTT
CDR3 protein: CASIRPSRWGAGELFF

V gene: TRBV28
clone size: .
D gene: TRBD1
J gene: TRBJ1-1
CDR3 DNA: TGTGCCAGCAGTTTTGAGGGGGCGCTCAGAGGGAGAGAAGCTTTCTTT
CDR3 protein: CASSFEGALRGREAFF

V gene: TRBV20-1
clone size: .
D gene: .
J gene: TRBJ2-7
CDR3 DNA: TGCAGTGCTAGTCCCCCCGCAGGGGATAACGACGAGCAGTACTTC
CDR3 protein: CSASPPAGDNDEQYF

V gene: TRBV7-8
clone size: .
D gene: TRBD2
J gene: TRBJ2-3
CDR3 DNA: TGTGCCAGCAGCTCATCGGGGGGTTACGCTAGCACAGATACGCAGTATTTT
CDR3 protein: CASSSSGGYASTDTQYF

V gene: TRBV4-1
clone size: .
D gene: .
J gene: TRBJ2-1
CDR3 DNA: TGCGCCAGCAGCTACGGGGACTCTCGCTTCGGGAATGAGCAGTTCTTC
CDR3 protein: CASSYGDSRFGNEQFF

V gene: TRBV5-1
clone size: .
D gene: .
J gene: TRBJ2-1
CDR3 DNA: TGCGCCAGCAGCTTGGTGGGAGGCCCCTACAATGAGCAGTTCTTC
CDR3 protein: CASSLVGGPYNEQFF

V gene: TRBV4-3
clone size: .
D gene: TRBD2
J gene: TRBJ2-1
CDR3 DNA: TGCGCCAGCAGTCCTAGCGGGGGAAGCTCCTACAATGAGCAGTTCTTC
CDR3 protein: CASSPSGGSSYNEQFF

V gene: TRBV27
clone size: .
D gene: .
J gene: TRBJ2-7
CDR3 DNA: TGTGCCAGCAGTTTAGGGGCAGTAAGGGTCAGCGAGCAGTACTTC
CDR3 protein: CASSLGAVRVSEQYF

V gene: TRBV28
clone size: once
D gene: .
J gene: TRBJ1-4
CDR3 DNA: TGTGCCAGCAGTTCCCCTCGCGGCGGGTTTAATGAAAAACTGTTTTTT
CDR3 protein: CASSSPRGGFNEKLFF

V gene: TRBV27
clone size: .
D gene: .
J gene: TRBJ2-7
CDR3 DNA: TGTGCCAGCAGTCACGGACAGACCTACGAGCAGTACTTC
CDR3 protein: CASSHGQTYEQYF

V gene: TRBV11-2
clone size: .
D gene: TRBD2
J gene: TRBJ2-7
CDR3 DNA: TGTGCCAGCAGCTCCGGCTCGGGACTATTGATAGGTACCGGATACGAGCAGTACTTC
CDR3 protein: CASSSGSGLLIGTGYEQYF